This TCR beta chain stems from a study of CD8 T cells in Susac syndrome. V was shortened by 3 bases and J by 2 bases, with 10 bases between the two germline ends. There are 13 residues in the CDR3. The germline V gene has CDR1 GTSNPN and CDR2 SVGIG (reference sequence). Negative isolation yielded CD4+ and CD8+ T cells, and FACS enriched TEMRA cells. Reverse transcription of 0.5 to 1 ug RNA was carried out with random hexamers. TCRdb called the immunoSEQ multiplex PCR reads again in MiXCR, with one record for every CDR3 protein. The data hold about 130,000 distinct CDR3 sequences, with 91% observed a single time.

This chain connects TRBV30 to TRBJ1-2; D remains unclear. This TCR came from a human donor with multiple sclerosis. Sequenced input: CD8+ T cells from PBMCs. The DNA for the CDR3 is TGTGCCTGGAGCCCCACAACCAACTATGGCTACACCTTC. Its translation: CAWSPTTNYGYTF.